A selection of T cell receptor beta chains follows, all from one sample in a study of blood T cell repertoires in COVID-19. The assay was immunoSEQ multiplex PCR, and TCRdb's table has in-frame clones only and misses some. The sample yields about 210,000 clones, under 90% seen once. Sequences were obtained from PBMCs or T cells enriched from blood (not recorded which). Every receptor here comes from a woman aged 45-65 years with acute COVID-19. Both conserved end residues are trimmed from each CDR3.

v_call: TRBV25-1; cdr3_aa: ASSETAGGSSYNEQF
v_call: TRBV5-4; cdr3_aa: ASRRDSNEKLF
v_call: TRBV5-1; cdr3_aa: ASSLVQGALEQY
v_call: TRBV5-1; cdr3_aa: ASSLTVQGDRSYEQY
v_call: TRBV6-2/TRBV6-3; cdr3_aa: ASSWRTGSDEQY
v_call: TRBV6-6; cdr3_aa: ASSQTGVNPEAF
v_call: TRBV2; cdr3_aa: ASSGQGPNEKLF
v_call: TRBV7-2; cdr3_aa: ASSFGTDRATTEAF
v_call: TRBV27; cdr3_aa: ASSDSFGANVLT
v_call: TRBV7-9; cdr3_aa: ASSPTKPGGAHSYEQY
v_call: TRBV5-4; cdr3_aa: ASSLKTETMTQY
v_call: TRBV2; cdr3_aa: ASSENRGTYQPQH
v_call: TRBV7-9; cdr3_aa: ASSFLGTGGNEQF
v_call: TRBV18; cdr3_aa: ASSPYRQTSTANEKLF
v_call: TRBV7-2; cdr3_aa: ASSRLQGTGNTIY
v_call: TRBV19; cdr3_aa: ASSTQGAGGELF
v_call: TRBV28; cdr3_aa: ASSFLPGTGEDQPQH
v_call: TRBV4-3; cdr3_aa: ASSQGLAGGPETQY
v_call: TRBV28; cdr3_aa: ASRTTGFYGYT
v_call: TRBV7-9; cdr3_aa: ASSSGAVNSPLH
v_call: TRBV7-2; cdr3_aa: ASSLASGEQY
v_call: TRBV24-1; cdr3_aa: ATSDRDSYGYT
v_call: TRBV12-3/TRBV12-4; cdr3_aa: ASRTWGVETQY
v_call: TRBV7-9; cdr3_aa: ASSLDGGSPLH
v_call: TRBV28; cdr3_aa: ASTRPFNEQF
v_call: TRBV5-4; cdr3_aa: ASSLALRQGSEGNTIY
v_call: TRBV6-5; cdr3_aa: ASSWGESTDTQY
v_call: TRBV18; cdr3_aa: ASSPSAGDRMNTEAF
v_call: TRBV9; cdr3_aa: ASSVNPHGGGGELF
v_call: TRBV28; cdr3_aa: ASRTGTLKSGYT
v_call: TRBV7-9; cdr3_aa: ASSFQGGNQPQH
v_call: TRBV27; cdr3_aa: ASSPAGLEIYEQY
v_call: TRBV12-3/TRBV12-4; cdr3_aa: ASGTGGAGEQY
v_call: TRBV3-1/TRBV3-2; cdr3_aa: ASSHQLAGGPSSGANVLT
v_call: TRBV28; cdr3_aa: ASSLRTLNQPQH
v_call: TRBV7-9; cdr3_aa: ASSRGTAWDYEQY
v_call: TRBV7-6; cdr3_aa: ASSREALPNTGELF
v_call: TRBV27; cdr3_aa: ASSPRQGSYNEQF
v_call: TRBV7-2; cdr3_aa: ASSSTGVGTEAF
v_call: TRBV28; cdr3_aa: ASSILAGGPYNEQF
v_call: TRBV4-3; cdr3_aa: ASRNAGTSTGELF
v_call: TRBV12-3/TRBV12-4; cdr3_aa: ASGLQKLF
v_call: TRBV4-3; cdr3_aa: ASSPQGPTSAGELF
v_call: TRBV7-2; cdr3_aa: ASSLESSGRVNTGELF
v_call: TRBV28; cdr3_aa: ASSLSPRSGANVLT
v_call: TRBV6-2/TRBV6-3; cdr3_aa: ASSYNDNSGNTIY
v_call: TRBV7-2; cdr3_aa: ASSLIRGSEAF
v_call: TRBV28; cdr3_aa: ASSHRGSYEQY
v_call: TRBV18; cdr3_aa: ASSPPSGVFGDTEAF
v_call: TRBV5-1; cdr3_aa: ASSFTRDSGTQY
v_call: TRBV3-1/TRBV3-2; cdr3_aa: ASSQAGVPQETQY
v_call: TRBV11-2; cdr3_aa: ASSPGLTGANVLT
v_call: TRBV5-6; cdr3_aa: ASSLAGGSGYT
v_call: TRBV5-1; cdr3_aa: ASSLRTHQETQY
v_call: TRBV3-1/TRBV3-2; cdr3_aa: ASSQVIGAMF
v_call: TRBV6-1; cdr3_aa: ASSDGGGAHSNQPQH
v_call: TRBV3-1/TRBV3-2; cdr3_aa: ASSQGRRLTGELF